This T cell receptor beta chain was identified in a study of T-cell reconstitution after alpha-beta-depleted transplantation in children. In the case of this clonotype: The antigen remains unidentified.

This CDR3 is 14 amino acids long. Germline-derived CDR1 and CDR2 are DFQATT and SNEGSKA (reference sequence). V lost 6 bases and J lost 7; bases outside the gene matches: 9. The library targeted TCRbeta and was prepared with unique molecular identifiers. Each CDR3 protein is one row after TCRdb ran MiXCR on the PCR reads. The sample has roughly 100,000 distinct CDR3 sequences, around 7% seen once; the top ten hold 15% to 20%. Study-wide results and limits: Surviving recipient T cells and thymic progenitors produced the high day-60 TCRbeta diversity seen in some patients. The main origin of T-cell counts and diversity one year after transplant was newly produced T cells. Several hundred expanded graft clones reportedly supplied alpha-beta T cells about two months after transplant.

The receptor was derived from a boy aged 2 to 9 with acute lymphoblastic leukemia, due to receive a stem cell transplant. The starting material was PBMCs, obtained before TCRalphabeta/CD19-depleted stem cell transplant. V gene TRBV20-1 combines with J gene TRBJ2-7, with 13 bases aligning to TRBD2. The CDR3 here is CSAMTSGGNREQYF. CDR3 sequence (DNA): TGCAGTGCCATGACTAGCGGGGGGAATAGGGAGCAGTACTTC.